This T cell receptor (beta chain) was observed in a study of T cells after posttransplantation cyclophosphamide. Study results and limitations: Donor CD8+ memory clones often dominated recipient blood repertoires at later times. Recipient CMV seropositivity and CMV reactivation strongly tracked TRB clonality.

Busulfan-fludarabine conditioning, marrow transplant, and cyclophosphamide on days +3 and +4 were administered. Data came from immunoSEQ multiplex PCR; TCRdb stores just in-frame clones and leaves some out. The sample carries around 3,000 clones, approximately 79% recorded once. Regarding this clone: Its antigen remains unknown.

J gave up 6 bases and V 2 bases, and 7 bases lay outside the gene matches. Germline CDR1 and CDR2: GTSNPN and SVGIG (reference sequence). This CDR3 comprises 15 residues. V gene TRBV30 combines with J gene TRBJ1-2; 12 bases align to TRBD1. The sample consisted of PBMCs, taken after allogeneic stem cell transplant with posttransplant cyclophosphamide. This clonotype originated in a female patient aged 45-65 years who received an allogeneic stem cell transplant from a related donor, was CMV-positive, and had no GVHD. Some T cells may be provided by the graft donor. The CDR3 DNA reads TGTGCCTGGAGTCCCCAGGGACAGGGGGCAAATGGCTACACCTTC. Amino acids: CAWSPQGQGANGYTF.